The 20 T cell receptor beta chains presented below share a single source sample, sequenced in a study of shared clonotypes between healthy human individuals. Only in-frame clones appear in the TCRdb table, and some are missing; sequencing was by immunoSEQ multiplex PCR. The table lists 2,500,000 or so clones, roughly 93% of them singletons. What was sequenced was naive CD4+ T cells from PBMCs. The subset here: CD45RA+ positively selected. These receptors were obtained from a man aged 18 to 29 in good health. Some clones in this sample may be carry-over from other donors' samples.

The chain carries TRBV5-8 and TRBJ2-2, with TRBD2 matching over 9 bases. The CDR3 has 16 amino acids. Losses at the gene ends were 0 bases for V and 4 bases for J; bases not matched to a gene: 4. Germline CDR1 reads SGHTS; CDR2 reads YDEGEE. The CDR3 here is CASSLGLAGSTGELFF. For the CDR3, the DNA is TGTGCCAGCAGCTTGGGGCTAGCGGGGTCCACCGGGGAGCTGTTTTTT.

J is TRBJ2-3 and V is TRBV4-3, with D hard to call. The CDR3 has 15 amino acids. The V end was cut by 4 bases, the J end by 0 bases, with 11 bases between. Germline assignment: CDR1 LGHNA and CDR2 YSLEER. CDR3 loop: CASSPTLYSTDTQYF. In DNA, the CDR3 is TGCGCCAGCAGCCCTACCCTATATAGCACAGATACGCAGTATTTT.

This chain joins TRBV9 and TRBJ2-3; TRBD2 might be the D (5 bases). The CDR3 covers 14 residues. The V gene lost 4 bases and the J gene lost 2 bases, with 11 bases spanning the gap. Germline CDR1 reads SGDLS; CDR2 reads YYNGEE. CDR3 bases: TGTGCCAGCAGCCCCGGGGTCTTCACAGATACGCAGTATTTT. The encoded protein is CASSPGVFTDTQYF.

The V call is TRBV30, the J call TRBJ1-2; no clear D. Trimming removed 0 bases at V and 3 bases at J, with 8 bases between. This CDR3 has 13 residues. Germline V gene lookup returns CDR1 GTSNPN and CDR2 SVGIG (reference sequence). CDR3 sequence (DNA): TGTGCCTGGAGTGTAGCTCAGTACTATGGCTACACCTTC. Translation gives CAWSVAQYYGYTF.

The chain is built from TRBV7-7 and TRBJ2-2, with D unclear. Trimming took 5 bases from V and 4 from J, leaving 11 bases between them. Germline values: CDR1 SSHAT, CDR2 FNYEAQ (reference sequence). The CDR3 consists of 14 residues. CDR3: CASSTGPATGELFF. CDR3 coding DNA: TGTGCCAGCAGCACGGGCCCAGCCACCGGGGAGCTGTTTTTT.

The chain employs TRBV5-1 and TRBJ2-5; D tentatively fits TRBD1 or TRBD2 (5 bases each). Trimming took 4 bases from V and 6 from J, leaving 16 bases between them. Germline V gives CDR1 SGHRS, CDR2 YFSETQ. The CDR3 consists of 14 residues. The CDR3 here is CASSVSGTLQTQYF. CDR3 nucleotide sequence: TGCGCCAGCAGCGTATCCGGGACCCTCCAGACCCAGTACTTC.

This clone has a handful of counts. The chain combines TRBV20-1 with TRBJ1-2; D gene ambiguous. Trimming cost V 6 bases and J 2 bases, with 7 bases left between them. The CDR3 loop spans 11 amino acids. Germline V gives CDR1 DFQATT, CDR2 SNEGSKA (reference sequence). The chain's CDR3 is CSATENYGYTF. CDR3 nucleotides: TGCAGTGCCACAGAGAACTATGGCTACACCTTC.

Comments on this clone: Other DNA sequences in this specimen translate into the identical CDR3. V usage is TRBV28 and J usage is TRBJ2-3; D ambiguous. V was clipped by 7 bases and J by 3 bases, with 5 bases between them. This CDR3 comprises 11 residues. The germline V gene has CDR1 MDHEN and CDR2 SYDVKM. The CDR3 protein is CASTRTDTQYF. DNA for the CDR3: TGTGCCAGCACCCGGACAGATACGCAGTATTTT.

The chain has TRBV9 and TRBJ2-7, with TRBD2 matching 12 bases. Germline CDR1 is SGDLS and CDR2 is YYNGEE. V was pared by 3 bases and J by 4 bases, with 8 bases of the junction left unmatched. This CDR3 contains 16 residues. The CDR3 sequence is CASSASGRAERYEQYF. DNA of the CDR3: TGTGCCAGCAGCGCTAGCGGGAGGGCTGAACGATACGAGCAGTACTTC.

This CDR3 is CSVALPADNEQFF. The DNA of the CDR3 is TGCAGCGTTGCCCTACCCGCCGACAATGAGCAGTTCTTC. The rearrangement uses TRBV29-1 and TRBJ2-1, with D unresolved. The CDR3 length is 13 residues. V was clipped by 4 bases and J by 5 bases, with 12 bases between them. The germline V gene encodes CDR1 SQVTM and CDR2 ANQGSEA.

The V gene is TRBV21-1, the J gene TRBJ1-1; the table assigns TRBD1, which was not confirmed against the DNA. TRBV21-1 is given as a pseudogene. The CDR3 has 17 amino acids. The CDR3 sequence is CASSPRDRGPLRTEAFF. In nucleotides, the CDR3 is TGTGCCAGCAGCCCCCGGGACAGGGGGCCGTTGCGGACTGAAGCTTTCTTT.

V is TRBV28 and J is TRBJ2-2; 8 bases fit TRBD2. The CDR3 spans 17 residues. Trimming removed 2 bases from V and 4 bases from J; junction bases left unmatched: 9. Germline V gene data show CDR1 as MDHEN and CDR2 as SYDVKM. CDR3 in amino acids: CASSLVGLGRATGELFF. CDR3 coding DNA: TGTGCCAGCAGTTTAGTAGGGCTCGGGAGGGCCACCGGGGAGCTGTTTTTT.

For this clone: The sample carries other DNA sequences with the same CDR3. This sequence joins TRBV6-1 and TRBJ1-5, with D possibly being TRBD1 (5 bases). Per germline, CDR1 MNHNS and CDR2 SASEGT. The V gene lost 2 bases and the J gene lost 1 base, with 9 bases spanning the gap. The CDR3 runs to 15 residues. The CDR3 nucleotides read TGTGCCAGCAGTGAAAGGGGAGTAAGCAATCAGCCCCAGCATTTT. Its protein product is CASSERGVSNQPQHF.

CDR3 sequence (DNA): TGCGCCAGCAGCCAAGAAGCCCAGGGACTAGCGGGACCCTACGAGCAGTACTTC. Translation: CASSQEAQGLAGPYEQYF. This sequence joins TRBV4-3 and TRBJ2-7; 13 positions match TRBD2. There are 18 residues in the CDR3. Germline V gene sequence: CDR1 LGHNA, CDR2 YSLEER. The trim removed 0 bases at V and 2 bases at J, leaving 7 bases unmatched.

The rearrangement uses TRBV5-4 and TRBJ2-2, with 7 bases identical to TRBD2. CDR1 and CDR2 from the germline V gene are SGHNT and YYREEE (reference sequence). The CDR3 is 15 amino acids. V was pared by 3 bases and J by 0 bases, with 2 bases of the junction left unmatched. The CDR3 sequence is CASSSGLANTGELFF. CDR3 sequence (DNA): TGTGCCAGCAGCTCAGGACTAGCGAACACCGGGGAGCTGTTTTTT.

This sequence joins TRBV7-8 and TRBJ1-4; no firm D call. V dropped 6 bases and J dropped 5 bases, with 16 bases sitting between them. CDR3 length: 15 residues. Germline values: CDR1 SGHVS, CDR2 FQNEAQ. The CDR3 sequence is CASSRGPAENEKLFF. The CDR3 DNA reads as TGTGCCAGCAGTCGCGGGCCCGCTGAGAATGAAAAACTGTTTTTT.

This clone was detected only a few times. The CDR3 region is CASSPRDRGFTEAFF. CDR3 nucleotide sequence: TGTGCCAGCAGTCCGAGGGACAGGGGGTTCACTGAAGCTTTCTTT. The chain combines TRBV27 with TRBJ1-1; the match to TRBD1 covers 11 bases. V lost 5 bases, J lost 4 bases, and 6 bases stayed unmatched. The CDR3 sequence is 15 residues long. CDR1 is MNHEY, CDR2 SMNVEV, per germline (reference sequence).

The chain employs TRBV11-2 and TRBJ2-7, with TRBD2 identical over 7 bases. Germline assignment: CDR1 SGHAT and CDR2 FQNNGV. The CDR3 length is 16 residues. Trimming took 6 bases from V and 1 from J; bases not matched to a gene: 12. The CDR3 DNA reads TGTGCCAGCAGACGAAGCGGGAAGGAATCTTCCTACGAGCAGTACTTC. Its protein is CASRRSGKESSYEQYF.

This rearrangement joins TRBV23-1 to TRBJ1-2; D call uncertain. TRBV23-1 is recorded as an ORF, its role being uncertain. V lost 1 base and J 8 bases, leaving 11 bases between the germline ends. The CDR3 loop spans 13 amino acids. The CDR3 DNA sequence: TGCGCCAGCAGTCAATTTACAGTGAGGGGCTACACCTTC. Its translation: CASSQFTVRGYTF.

The table lists this clone with a count of one. This rearrangement joins TRBV7-2 to TRBJ2-3, with D perhaps TRBD1 (6 bases). CDR3 size: 15 residues. CDR1 is SGHTA and CDR2 is FQGNSA in the germline V gene. The ends were cut back, 3 bases at V and 2 bases at J, with 12 bases in the middle. The CDR3 nucleotides read TGTGCCAGCAGCTTCTCTCAGGGGATCACAGATACGCAGTATTTT. It yields the protein CASSFSQGITDTQYF.